This T cell receptor (beta chain) was sequenced in a study of blood T cell repertoires in COVID-19. V dropped 0 bases and J dropped 5 bases, with 12 bases sitting between them. CDR3 size: 14 residues. The germline CDR1 and CDR2 sequences are SGDLS and YYNGEE. Some clones are missing from TCRdb's copy, which holds only in-frame ones; the method was immunoSEQ multiplex PCR. The sample shows 150,000 to 200,000 clones, approximately 88% of them seen only once. This receptor was identified in a woman aged 50 to 65 who had recovered from COVID-19. The gene calls are TRBV9 and TRBJ2-7; D perhaps matches TRBD1 (5 bases). Sequencing used PBMCs or T cells enriched from blood (not recorded which). CDR3 amino acids: CASSVGPGSDEQYF. The CDR3 nucleotides read TGTGCCAGCAGCGTAGGCCCAGGGTCGGACGAGCAGTACTTC.